The clone carrying this TCR beta chain was seen ten or more times. The data originate from a study of neurological immune-mediated disorders. TCRdb redid the calling of the 5' RACE reads with MiXCR, one entry per CDR3 protein. The sample has about 59,000 distinct CDR3 sequences, approximately 3.5% seen once; the top ten hold approximately 3.1%. 2 million unsorted PBMCs were stored in RNAlater at -80 °C before RNA extraction. The V end was cut by 7 bases, the J end by 0 bases, with 12 bases between. Germline CDR1 is MNHEY and CDR2 is SVGEGT. CDR3 length equals 14 residues. The V and J genes are TRBV6-2 or TRBV6-3 and TRBJ1-1; D gene ambiguous. Sequencing was performed on PBMCs. The clonotype comes from a young woman with multiple sclerosis. Here the CDR3 DNA reads TGTGCCAGCAACACAGACTTCATGAACACTGAAGCTTTCTTT. Translated, it gives CASNTDFMNTEAFF.